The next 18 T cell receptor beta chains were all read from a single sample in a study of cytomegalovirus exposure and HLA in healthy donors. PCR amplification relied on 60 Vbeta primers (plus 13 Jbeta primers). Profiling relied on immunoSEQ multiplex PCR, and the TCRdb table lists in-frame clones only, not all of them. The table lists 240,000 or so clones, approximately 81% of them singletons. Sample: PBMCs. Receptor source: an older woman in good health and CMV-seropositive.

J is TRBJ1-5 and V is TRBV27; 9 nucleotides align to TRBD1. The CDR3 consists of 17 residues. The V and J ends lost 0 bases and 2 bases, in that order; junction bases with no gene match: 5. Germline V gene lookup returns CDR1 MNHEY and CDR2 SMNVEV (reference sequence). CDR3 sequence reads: CASSLSTGGVGNQPQHF. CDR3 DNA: TGTGCCAGCAGTTTATCGACAGGGGGGGTGGGCAATCAGCCCCAGCATTTT.

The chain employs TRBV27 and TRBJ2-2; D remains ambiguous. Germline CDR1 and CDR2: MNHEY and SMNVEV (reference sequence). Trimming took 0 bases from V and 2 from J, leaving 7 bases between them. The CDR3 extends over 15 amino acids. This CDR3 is CASSLSIVNTGELFF. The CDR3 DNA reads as TGTGCCAGCAGTTTATCGATAGTAAACACCGGGGAGCTGTTTTTT.

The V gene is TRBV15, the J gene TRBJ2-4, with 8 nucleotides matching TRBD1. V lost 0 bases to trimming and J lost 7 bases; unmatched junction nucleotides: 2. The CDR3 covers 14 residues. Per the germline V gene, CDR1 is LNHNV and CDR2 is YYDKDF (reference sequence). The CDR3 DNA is TGTGCCACCAGCAGAGAGACAGGGGTCAACATTCAGTACTTC. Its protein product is CATSRETGVNIQYF.

For the CDR3, the DNA is TGTGCCAGCAGTTTATACCTGACTGCCAGGGGAAAAACTGAAGCTTTCTTT. This translates into CASSLYLTARGKTEAFF. The chain joins TRBV28 to TRBJ1-1, with a possible D match to TRBD1 (6 bases). V was shortened by 1 base and J by 5 bases, with 20 bases between the two germline ends. Looked up from germline, CDR1 is MDHEN and CDR2 is SYDVKM. This CDR3 comprises 17 residues.

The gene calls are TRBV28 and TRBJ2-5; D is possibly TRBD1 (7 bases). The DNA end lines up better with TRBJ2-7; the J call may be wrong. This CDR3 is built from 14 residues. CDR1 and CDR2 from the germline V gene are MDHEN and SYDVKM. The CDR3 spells CASSLQGGTYEQYF. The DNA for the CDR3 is TGTGCCAGCAGCCTCCAGGGGGGTACCTACGAGCAGTACTTC.

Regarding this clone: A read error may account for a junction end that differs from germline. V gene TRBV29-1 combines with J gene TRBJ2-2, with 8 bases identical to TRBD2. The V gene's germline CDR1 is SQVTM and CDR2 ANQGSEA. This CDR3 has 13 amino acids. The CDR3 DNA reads TGCAGTGTTGAGGGACTAGGGACCGGGGAGCTGTTTTTT. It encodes CSVEGLGTGELFF.

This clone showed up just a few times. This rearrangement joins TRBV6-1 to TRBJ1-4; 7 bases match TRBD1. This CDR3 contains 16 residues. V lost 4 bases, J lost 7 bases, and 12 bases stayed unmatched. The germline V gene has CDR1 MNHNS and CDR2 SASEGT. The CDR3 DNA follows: TGTGCCAGCAGTGTTGAATTAGGGGGCCCTGGTGAAAAACTGTTTTTT. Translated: CASSVELGGPGEKLFF.

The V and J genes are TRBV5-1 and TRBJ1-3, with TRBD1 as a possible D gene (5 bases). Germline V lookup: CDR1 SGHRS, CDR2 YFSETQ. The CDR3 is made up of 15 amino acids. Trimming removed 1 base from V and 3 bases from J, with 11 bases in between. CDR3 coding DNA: TGCGCCAGCAGCTTGATTGGGGCACTTGGAAACACCATATATTTT. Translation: CASSLIGALGNTIYF.

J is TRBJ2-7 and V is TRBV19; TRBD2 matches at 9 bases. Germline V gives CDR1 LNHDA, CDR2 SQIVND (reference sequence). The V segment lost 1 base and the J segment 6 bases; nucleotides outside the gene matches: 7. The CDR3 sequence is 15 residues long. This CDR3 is CASSIVGGRAAEQYF. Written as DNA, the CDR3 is TGTGCCAGTAGTATAGTTGGCGGGAGGGCCGCCGAGCAGTACTTC. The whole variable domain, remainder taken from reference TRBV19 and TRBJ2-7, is DGGITQSPKYLFRKEGQNVTLSCEQNLNHDAMYWYRQDPGQGLRLIYYSQIVNDFQKGDIAEGYSVSREKKESFPLTVTSAQKNPTAFYLCASSIVGGRAAEQYFGPGTRLTVT.

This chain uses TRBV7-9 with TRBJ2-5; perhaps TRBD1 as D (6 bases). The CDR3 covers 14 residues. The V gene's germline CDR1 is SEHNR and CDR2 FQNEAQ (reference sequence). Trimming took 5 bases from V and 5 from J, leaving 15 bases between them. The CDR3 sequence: CASSQGSPGETQYF. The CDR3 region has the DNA TGTGCCAGCAGCCAGGGGAGTCCTGGGGAGACCCAGTACTTC.

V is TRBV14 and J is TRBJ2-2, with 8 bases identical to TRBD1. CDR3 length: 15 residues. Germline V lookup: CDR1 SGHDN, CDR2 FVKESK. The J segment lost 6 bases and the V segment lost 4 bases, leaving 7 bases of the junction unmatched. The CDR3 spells CASSPGTGGSGELFF. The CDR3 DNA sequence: TGTGCCAGCAGCCCCGGGACAGGAGGTTCCGGGGAGCTGTTTTTT. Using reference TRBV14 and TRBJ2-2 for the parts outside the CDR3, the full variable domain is EAGVTQFPSHSVIEKGQTVTLRCDPISGHDNLYWYRRVMGKEIKFLLHFVKESKQDESGMPNNRFLAERTGGTYSTLKVQPAELEDSGVYFCASSPGTGGSGELFFGEGSRLTVL.

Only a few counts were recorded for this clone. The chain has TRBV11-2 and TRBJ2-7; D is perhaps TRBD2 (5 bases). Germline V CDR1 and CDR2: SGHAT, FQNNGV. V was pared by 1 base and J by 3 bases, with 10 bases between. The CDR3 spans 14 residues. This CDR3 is CASSLGGAVYEQYF. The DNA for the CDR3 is TGTGCCAGCAGCTTAGGGGGAGCGGTCTACGAGCAGTACTTC. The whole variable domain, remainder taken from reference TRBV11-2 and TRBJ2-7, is EAGVAQSPRYKIIEKRQSVAFWCNPISGHATLYWYQQILGQGPKLLIQFQNNGVVDDSQLPKDRFSAERLKGVDSTLKIQPAKLEDSAVYLCASSLGGAVYEQYFGPGTRLTVT.

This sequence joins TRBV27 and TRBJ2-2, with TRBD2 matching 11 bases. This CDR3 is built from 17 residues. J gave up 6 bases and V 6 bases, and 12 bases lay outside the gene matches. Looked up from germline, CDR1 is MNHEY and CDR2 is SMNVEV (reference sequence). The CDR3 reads CASSYRTLAGGSGELFF. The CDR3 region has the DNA TGTGCCAGCAGCTACCGGACTCTAGCGGGAGGATCCGGGGAGCTGTTTTTT.

The DNA for the CDR3 is TGTGCCTGGAGTCGAGGCAACACAGATACGCAGTATTTT. Encoded protein: CAWSRGNTDTQYF. The chain recombines TRBV30 with TRBJ2-3; no definite D call. CDR3 length equals 13 residues. The V gene's germline CDR1 is GTSNPN and CDR2 SVGIG (reference sequence). Trimming cost V 2 bases and J 2 bases, with 8 bases left between them.

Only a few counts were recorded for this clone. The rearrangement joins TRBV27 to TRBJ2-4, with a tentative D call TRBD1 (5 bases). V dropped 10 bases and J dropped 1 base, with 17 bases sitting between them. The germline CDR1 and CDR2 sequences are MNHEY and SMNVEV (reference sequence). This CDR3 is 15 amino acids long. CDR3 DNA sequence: TGTGCCACCACTTCAGGGCCAGGGGCCAAAAACATTCAGTACTTC. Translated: CATTSGPGAKNIQYF.

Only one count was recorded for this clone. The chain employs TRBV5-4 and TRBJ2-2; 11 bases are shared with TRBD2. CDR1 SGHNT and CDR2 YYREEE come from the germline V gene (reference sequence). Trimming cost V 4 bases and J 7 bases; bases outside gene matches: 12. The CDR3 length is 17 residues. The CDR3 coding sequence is TGTGCCAGCAGCCCAGCCCCGGGACTAGCGGACTACGGGGAGCTGTTTTTT. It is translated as CASSPAPGLADYGELFF.

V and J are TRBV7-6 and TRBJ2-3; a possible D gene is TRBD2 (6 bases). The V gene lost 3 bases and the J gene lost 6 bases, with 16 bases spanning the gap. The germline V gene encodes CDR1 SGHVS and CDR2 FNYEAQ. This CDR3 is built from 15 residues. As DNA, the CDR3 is TGTGCCAGCAGCTTGGGAGGACGCCGTAAGGATACGCAGTATTTT. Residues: CASSLGGRRKDTQYF. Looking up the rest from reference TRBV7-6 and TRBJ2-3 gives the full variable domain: GAGVSQSPRYKVTKRGQDVALRCDPISGHVSLYWYRQALGQGPEFLTYFNYEAQQDKSGLPNDRFSAERPEGSISTLTIQRTEQRDSAMYRCASSLGGRRKDTQYFGPGTRLTVL.

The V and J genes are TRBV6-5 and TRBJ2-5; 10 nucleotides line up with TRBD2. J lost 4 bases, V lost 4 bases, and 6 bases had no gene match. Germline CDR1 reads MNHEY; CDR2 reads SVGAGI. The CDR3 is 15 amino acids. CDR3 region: CASSSRLAGAETQYF. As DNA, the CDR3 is TGTGCCAGCAGTTCCCGGCTAGCGGGAGCAGAGACCCAGTACTTC.